The 26 T cell receptor beta chains below were found in one sample sequenced in a study of OX40 agonist ivuxolimab in advanced cancers. Only in-frame clones appear in the TCRdb table, and some are missing; sequencing was by immunoSEQ multiplex PCR. This sample has tens of thousands of clones, with just under 90% found just once. The material was CD4+ or CD8+ T cells sorted from blood, obtained in a trial of the OX40 agonist ivuxolimab. The receptors shown here come from an adult with an advanced solid tumor such as melanoma, head and neck, liver or kidney cancer.

The gene calls are TRBV11-2 and TRBJ2-7; D is perhaps TRBD1 or TRBD2 (6 bases each). The germline CDR1 and CDR2 sequences are SGHAT and FQNNGV. The ends were cut back, 5 bases at V and 7 bases at J, with 15 bases in the middle. The CDR3 is 13 residues long. This chain's CDR3 is CASSARGPREQYF. DNA of the CDR3: TGTGCCAGCAGCGCACGGGGGCCCCGGGAGCAGTACTTC.

This chain links TRBV27 with TRBJ2-7, with a tentative D call TRBD2 (6 bases). CDR1 is MNHEY and CDR2 is SMNVEV in the germline V gene (reference sequence). The CDR3 runs to 14 residues. The V and J ends lost 2 bases and 7 bases respectively, with 15 bases between them. The CDR3 loop is CASSLIRGGREQYF. CDR3 DNA sequence: TGTGCCAGCAGTTTAATCCGGGGTGGGAGGGAGCAGTACTTC.

This sequence joins TRBV15 and TRBJ1-6; D unclear. The CDR3 length is 14 residues. CDR1 and CDR2 from the germline V gene are LNHNV and YYDKDF (reference sequence). V lost 5 bases and J lost 11, with 16 bases in between. The CDR3 nucleotides read TGTGCCACCAGCGGAAGATCCCCCGCGACACCCCTCCACTTT. It is translated as CATSGRSPATPLHF.

J is TRBJ1-5 and V is TRBV27; D not certain. The CDR3 runs to 13 residues. Germline-derived CDR1 and CDR2 are MNHEY and SMNVEV (reference sequence). The V end was cut by 0 bases, the J end by 3 bases, with 3 bases between. The CDR3: CASSLSVNQPQHF. CDR3 nucleotides: TGTGCCAGCAGTTTATCCGTCAATCAGCCCCAGCATTTT.

The chain employs TRBV11-2 and TRBJ1-1, with D perhaps TRBD1 (6 bases). The CDR3 has 19 residues. Germline CDR1 reads SGHAT; CDR2 reads FQNNGV. Trimming removed 0 bases from V and 5 bases from J, with 25 bases in between. In nucleotides, the CDR3 is TGTGCCAGCAGCTTAGATCAGTGGGTGGTTGGGGGGCGCGGAACTGAAGCTTTCTTT. It translates to CASSLDQWVVGGRGTEAFF. The whole variable domain, remainder taken from reference TRBV11-2 and TRBJ1-1, is EAGVAQSPRYKIIEKRQSVAFWCNPISGHATLYWYQQILGQGPKLLIQFQNNGVVDDSQLPKDRFSAERLKGVDSTLKIQPAKLEDSAVYLCASSLDQWVVGGRGTEAFFGQGTRLTVV.

This chain joins TRBV2 and TRBJ1-3, with D perhaps TRBD1 (6 bases). The V and J ends lost 7 bases and 1 base respectively, with 14 bases between them. The CDR3 contains 15 residues. CDR1 is SNHLY, CDR2 FYNNEI, per germline. CDR3 in amino acids: CASIHETGSGNTIYF. CDR3 coding DNA: TGTGCCAGCATTCACGAAACAGGGTCTGGAAACACCATATATTTT.

V is TRBV5-6 and J is TRBJ1-1, with no clear D. CDR3 size: 12 residues. Germline V gives CDR1 SGHDT, CDR2 YYEEEE. The germline V and J ends were trimmed by 2 bases and 6 bases, with 8 bases remaining between them. The CDR3 region is CASSLPSSEAFF. CDR3 nucleotides: TGTGCCAGCAGCTTACCCTCTTCTGAAGCTTTCTTT.

The CDR3, as DNA: TGCAGCGTTGAACGACGTGGGACAGGGGGTTACGAGCAGTACTTC. It translates to CSVERRGTGGYEQYF. The chain has TRBV29-1 and TRBJ2-7; TRBD1 matches at 11 bases. Germline V CDR1 and CDR2: SQVTM, ANQGSEA. V was pared by 2 bases and J by 4 bases, with 7 bases of the junction left unmatched. The CDR3 is 15 residues long.

This sequence joins TRBV6-5 and TRBJ1-1; D might be TRBD1 (6 bases). CDR3 length equals 14 residues. The germline CDR1 and CDR2 sequences are MNHEY and SVGAGI. Trimming pared 3 bases from V and 3 bases from J, leaving 11 bases between. In DNA, the CDR3 is TGTGCCAGCAGTTATCGGGGGCTCGACACTGAAGCTTTCTTT. Its protein product is CASSYRGLDTEAFF.

The CDR3 bases are TGTGCCAGCAGTTACTCTGGGACAGGGGGATGGACCGAGCAGTACTTC. Protein sequence: CASSYSGTGGWTEQYF. The chain couples TRBV6-5 to TRBJ2-7; 11 bases line up with TRBD1. This CDR3 spans 16 amino acids. Germline CDR1 and CDR2: MNHEY and SVGAGI. Trimming took 0 bases from V and 6 from J; bases not matched to a gene: 7.

The chain carries TRBV7-3 and TRBJ1-2, with 7 bases matching TRBD1. This CDR3 spans 15 amino acids. Germline assignment: CDR1 SGHTA and CDR2 FQGTGA. V lost 0 bases, J lost 8 bases, and 9 bases stayed unmatched. The CDR3 DNA sequence: TGTGCCAGCAGCTTAACGTTCGGAGACAGGGACGGCTACACCTTC. Its protein product is CASSLTFGDRDGYTF.

The V call is TRBV6-1, the J call TRBJ2-7; 12 bases match TRBD1. J was trimmed by 4 bases and V by 6 bases; bases with no gene match: 7. This CDR3 comprises 15 residues. CDR1 is MNHNS, CDR2 SASEGT, per germline. The CDR3 is CASREGQGASYEQYF. The CDR3 nucleotides are TGTGCCAGCAGGGAGGGACAGGGGGCCTCTTACGAGCAGTACTTC.

The CDR3 sequence is CATSRVANTGELFF. CDR3 DNA sequence: TGTGCCACCAGCAGAGTGGCGAACACCGGGGAGCTGTTTTTT. The V call is TRBV15, the J call TRBJ2-2; D gene uncertain. The CDR3 runs 14 residues. Trimming pared 1 base from V and 0 bases from J, leaving 3 bases between. Germline-derived CDR1 and CDR2 are LNHNV and YYDKDF (reference sequence).

The V and J genes are TRBV13 and TRBJ2-7; TRBD1 is a possible D gene (6 bases). Trimming took off 0 bases at V and 0 bases at J, with 21 bases between the two ends. Germline-derived CDR1 and CDR2 are PRHDT and FYEKMQ (reference sequence). The length of the CDR3 is 19 residues. The CDR3 spells CASSLGGGLGGRSSYEQYF. The CDR3 region has the DNA TGTGCCAGCAGCTTAGGCGGAGGTTTAGGGGGAAGAAGCTCCTACGAGCAGTACTTC.

This chain links TRBV6-1 with TRBJ1-5; the D is unclear. V lost 8 bases and J lost 7, with 18 bases in between. The CDR3 sequence is 14 residues long. Per germline, CDR1 MNHNS and CDR2 SASEGT. CDR3 protein: CASVNKGTKQPQHF. In DNA, the CDR3 is TGTGCCAGCGTGAATAAGGGAACGAAACAGCCCCAGCATTTT.

A few counts support this clone. J is TRBJ2-7 and V is TRBV30; 8 nucleotides agree with TRBD2. The ends lost 2 bases at V and 7 bases at J; junction bases unmatched: 7. CDR3 size: 13 residues. Germline V gives CDR1 GTSNPN, CDR2 SVGIG (reference sequence). The CDR3 DNA reads as TGTGCCTGGAGTAGCAGCGGGAGACAGGAGCAGTACTTC. It specifies CAWSSSGRQEQYF.

V is TRBV4-1 and J is TRBJ2-5; tentatively, D is TRBD1 (6 bases). In germline, CDR1 is MGHRA, CDR2 YSYEKL. Trimming pared 0 bases from V and 0 bases from J, leaving 11 bases between. There are 16 residues in the CDR3. DNA of the CDR3: TGCGCCAGCAGCCAAGAGGGGGCAGGGTACCAAGAGACCCAGTACTTC. Translating gives CASSQEGAGYQETQYF.

Comment on this clone: Its ends do not fully match the called genes, so a read error is possible. CDR3 loop: CASRRLGGTGELFF. In DNA form, the CDR3 reads TGTGCTAGCAGACGACTAGGTGGTACCGGGGAGCTGTTTTTT. The chain joins TRBV7-7 to TRBJ2-2; D is possibly TRBD2 (6 bases). Germline CDR1 and CDR2: SSHAT and FNYEAQ (reference sequence). CDR3 size: 14 residues. Full variable domain (remainder filled in from reference TRBV7-7 and TRBJ2-2): GAGVSQSPRYKVTKRGQDVTLRCDPISSHATLYWYQQALGQGPEFLTYFNYEAQPDKSGLPSDRFSAERPEGSISTLTIQRTEQRDSAMYRCASRRLGGTGELFFGEGSRLTVL.

The CDR3 DNA sequence: TGTGCCAGCAGCCTCCGACAGGGGGCAAACATTCAGTACTTC. This sequence encodes CASSLRQGANIQYF. The rearrangement links TRBV6-5 to TRBJ2-4; 10 nucleotides align to TRBD1. This CDR3 has 14 amino acids. Germline loops: CDR1 MNHEY, CDR2 SVGAGI. V lost 6 bases and J lost 6; bases outside the gene matches: 5.

The chain joins TRBV4-1 to TRBJ1-5, with D uncertain. Germline V CDR1 and CDR2: MGHRA, YSYEKL. This CDR3 contains 14 residues. V was clipped by 1 base and J by 1 base, with 5 bases between them. CDR3 nucleotides: TGCGCCAGCAGCCAAGGGGTCAGCAATCAGCCCCAGCATTTT. Its protein is CASSQGVSNQPQHF.

This chain connects TRBV5-6 to TRBJ2-5; 8 bases agree with TRBD1. CDR3 length equals 15 residues. CDR1 and CDR2 from the germline V gene are SGHDT and YYEEEE. With 2 bases clipped from V and 1 base from J, the junction kept 4 bases outside the gene matches. As DNA, the CDR3 is TGTGCCAGCAGCTTCACAGGGGGGCCCCAAGAGACCCAGTACTTC. The encoded protein is CASSFTGGPQETQYF.

The table lists this clone with a count of one. The chain has TRBV2 and TRBJ2-7; D unclear. Germline V CDR1 and CDR2: SNHLY, FYNNEI. This CDR3 comprises 11 residues. Trimming left V 7 bases short and J 4 bases short, with 8 bases between. The CDR3 sequence is CASNRAYEQYF. CDR3 sequence (DNA): TGTGCCAGCAACCGCGCATACGAGCAGTACTTC.

V usage is TRBV11-2 and J usage is TRBJ2-2; possibly TRBD2 for D (6 bases). The CDR3 runs to 13 residues. The ends were cut back, 3 bases at V and 7 bases at J, with 9 bases in the middle. Germline CDR1 and CDR2: SGHAT and FQNNGV. The CDR3 spells CASSLGGHGELFF. CDR3 DNA sequence: TGTGCCAGCAGCTTGGGAGGCCACGGGGAGCTGTTTTTT.

This chain joins TRBV28 and TRBJ2-7, with D hard to call. The V end was cut by 3 bases, the J end by 7 bases, with 13 bases between. The CDR3 spans 13 residues. CDR1 is MDHEN, CDR2 SYDVKM, per germline. This CDR3 reads CASSFRNEREQYF. CDR3 sequence (DNA): TGTGCCAGCAGTTTTAGAAACGAGCGAGAGCAGTACTTC.

The CDR3 sequence is CASSLGQAGQFF. DNA of the CDR3: TGTGCCAGCAGCTTGGGGCAGGCAGGTCAGTTCTTC. V and J are TRBV5-5 and TRBJ2-1; the D is unclear. The V and J ends lost 0 bases and 13 bases respectively, with 11 bases between them. CDR1 is SGHKS and CDR2 is YYEKEE in the germline V gene (reference sequence). The CDR3 runs 12 residues.

The chain carries TRBV27 and TRBJ1-2; a possible D gene is TRBD1 (5 bases). The V gene's germline CDR1 is MNHEY and CDR2 SMNVEV (reference sequence). V was cut by 0 bases and J by 4 bases, with 12 bases left in between. The CDR3 totals 15 residues. CDR3 nucleotides: TGTGCCAGCAGTTTATCTGCAGGGACGGCCTATGGCTACACCTTC. Translating gives CASSLSAGTAYGYTF.